A single sample is the source of the 5 T cell receptor beta chains below, sequenced in a study of T cells in Graves' hyperthyroidism and ophthalmopathy. Amplification of TCR beta CDR3 regions was performed using RNA transcripts as template. The study used the HTBI primer set for a first-round RT-PCR of the TCR CDR3. Via MiXCR, TCRdb re-called the multiplex PCR reads, giving one row per CDR3 protein. The table lists 250,000 to 300,000 distinct CDR3 sequences, roughly 13% of them singletons, with roughly 7.9% in the top ten. What was sequenced was blood. The source of these receptors is a middle-aged woman with Graves' hyperthyroidism.

This clonotype was seen ten or more times. The rearrangement joins TRBV19 to TRBJ1-1, with D possibly being TRBD1 (5 bases). V was cut by 1 base and J by 5 bases, with 14 bases left in between. The CDR3 sequence is 15 residues long. The germline CDR1 and CDR2 sequences are LNHDA and SQIVND (reference sequence). The CDR3 DNA reads TGTGCCAGTAGTATAGTGGACCTCACAGGTACTGAAGCTTTCTTT. Translation gives CASSIVDLTGTEAFF.

Remarks on this clonotype: A much larger clone lies one base from this, so it may be a read error. No conserved phenylalanine or tryptophan is present at the end of the CDR3, so a read error is the likely explanation. The V gene is TRBV6-1, the J gene TRBJ1-4; D is possibly TRBD1 (5 bases). Trimming removed 10 bases from V and 6 bases from J, with 12 bases in between. There are 12 residues in the CDR3. Germline V lookup: CDR1 MNHNS, CDR2 SASEGT. CDR3 coding DNA: TGTGCCACCTCGAGGGGTCATGAAAAACTGTTTCTT. The encoded protein is CATSRGHEKLFL.

This clonotype was observed at least ten times. In nucleotides, the CDR3 is TGCAGTGCTAGAACGGACAGGGGGCAAGAGGAGCAGTTCTTC. As protein: CSARTDRGQEEQFF. The V call is TRBV20-1, the J call TRBJ2-1, with 11 bases that match TRBD1. After removal of 2 bases from V and 10 bases from J, the junction contained 7 bases not matched to a gene. Germline CDR1 DFQATT, CDR2 SNEGSKA (reference sequence). This CDR3 is built from 14 residues.

The table lists this clonotype with a few counts. The V call is TRBV5-6, the J call TRBJ1-5, with 7 bases fitting TRBD1. Germline assignment: CDR1 SGHDT and CDR2 YYEEEE. The CDR3 contains 16 residues. V was pared by 1 base and J by 1 base, with 5 bases of the junction left unmatched. The CDR3, as DNA: TGTGCCAGCAGCTTGTTCTCGGGACAGAGCAATCAGCCCCAGCATTTT. Translating gives CASSLFSGQSNQPQHF.

This clonotype was observed at least ten times. The rearrangement joins TRBV7-8 to TRBJ2-2; D gene uncertain. Germline V gene sequence: CDR1 SGHVS, CDR2 FQNEAQ. This CDR3 spans 15 amino acids. Between the trimmed V and J ends, which lost 6 bases and 1 base, there was a span of 12 bases. The CDR3 protein is CASRSRMMNTGELFF. The CDR3 nucleotides read TGTGCCAGCAGATCGAGGATGATGAACACCGGGGAGCTGTTTTTT.